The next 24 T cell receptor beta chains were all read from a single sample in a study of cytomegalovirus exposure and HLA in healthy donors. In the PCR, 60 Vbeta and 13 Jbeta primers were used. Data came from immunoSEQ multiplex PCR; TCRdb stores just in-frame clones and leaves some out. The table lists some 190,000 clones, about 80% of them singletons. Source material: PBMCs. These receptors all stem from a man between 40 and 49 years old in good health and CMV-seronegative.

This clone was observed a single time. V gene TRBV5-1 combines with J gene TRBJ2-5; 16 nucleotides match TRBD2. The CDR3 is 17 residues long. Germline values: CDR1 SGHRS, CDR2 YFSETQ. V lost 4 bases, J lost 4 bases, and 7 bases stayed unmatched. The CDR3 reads CASSAGLAGGPGETQYF. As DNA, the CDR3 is TGCGCCAGCAGCGCGGGACTAGCGGGGGGGCCAGGAGAGACCCAGTACTTC.

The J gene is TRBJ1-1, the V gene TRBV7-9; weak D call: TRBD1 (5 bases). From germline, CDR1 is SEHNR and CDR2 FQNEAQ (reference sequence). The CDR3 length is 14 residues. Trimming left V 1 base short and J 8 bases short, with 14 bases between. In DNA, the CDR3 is TGTGCCAGCAGCTTAGATTCCAGGGTGGTGGAAGCTTTCTTT. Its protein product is CASSLDSRVVEAFF.

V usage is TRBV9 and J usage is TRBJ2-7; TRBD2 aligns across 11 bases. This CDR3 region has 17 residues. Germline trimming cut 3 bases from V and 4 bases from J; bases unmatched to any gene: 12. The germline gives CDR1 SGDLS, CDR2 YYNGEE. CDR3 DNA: TGTGCCAGCAGCGCCACGATCGGGACTAGCGGAGCTTACGAGCAGTACTTC. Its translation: CASSATIGTSGAYEQYF.

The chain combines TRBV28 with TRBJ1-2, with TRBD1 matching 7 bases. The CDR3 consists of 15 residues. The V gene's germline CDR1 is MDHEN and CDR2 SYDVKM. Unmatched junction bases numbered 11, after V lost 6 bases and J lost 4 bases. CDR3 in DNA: TGTGCCAGCAGCCCCCCGGACAGGACCTTCTATGGCTACACCTTC. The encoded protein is CASSPPDRTFYGYTF.

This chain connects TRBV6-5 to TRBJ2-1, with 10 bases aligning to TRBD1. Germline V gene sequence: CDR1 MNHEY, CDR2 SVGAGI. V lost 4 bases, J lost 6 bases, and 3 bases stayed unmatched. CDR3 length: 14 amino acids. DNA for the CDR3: TGTGCCAGCAGTTGGACAGGGGGAAGCAATGAGCAGTTCTTC. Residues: CASSWTGGSNEQFF.

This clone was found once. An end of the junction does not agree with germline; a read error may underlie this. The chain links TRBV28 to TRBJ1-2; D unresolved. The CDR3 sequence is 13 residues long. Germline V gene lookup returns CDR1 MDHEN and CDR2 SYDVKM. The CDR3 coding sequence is TGTGACAGCAGTCCCCAGCGCGGCTACGGCTACACCTTC. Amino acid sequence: CDSSPQRGYGYTF.

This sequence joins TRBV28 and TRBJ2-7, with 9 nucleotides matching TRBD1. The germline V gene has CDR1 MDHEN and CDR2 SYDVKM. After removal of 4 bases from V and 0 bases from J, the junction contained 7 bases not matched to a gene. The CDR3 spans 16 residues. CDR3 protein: CASSSPTGGLSYEQYF. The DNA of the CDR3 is TGTGCCAGCAGTTCTCCGACAGGGGGGCTCTCCTACGAGCAGTACTTC. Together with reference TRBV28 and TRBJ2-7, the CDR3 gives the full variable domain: DVKVTQSSRYLVKRTGEKVFLECVQDMDHENMFWYRQDPGLGLRLIYFSYDVKMKEKGDIPEGYSVSREKKERFSLILESASTNQTSMYLCASSSPTGGLSYEQYFGPGTRLTVT.

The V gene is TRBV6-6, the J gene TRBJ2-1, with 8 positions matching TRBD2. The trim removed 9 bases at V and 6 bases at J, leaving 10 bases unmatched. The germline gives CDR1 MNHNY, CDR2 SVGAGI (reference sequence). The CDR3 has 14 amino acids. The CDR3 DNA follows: TGTGCCAGTAAACGGGAGGGCCTCTCCAATGAGCAGTTCTTC. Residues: CASKREGLSNEQFF.

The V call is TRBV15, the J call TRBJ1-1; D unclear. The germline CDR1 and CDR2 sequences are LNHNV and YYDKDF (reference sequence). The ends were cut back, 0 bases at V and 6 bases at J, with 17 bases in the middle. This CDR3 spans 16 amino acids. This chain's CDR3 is CATSREASTIRAEAFF. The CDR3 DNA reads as TGTGCCACCAGCAGAGAAGCTAGTACAATTCGGGCTGAAGCTTTCTTT.

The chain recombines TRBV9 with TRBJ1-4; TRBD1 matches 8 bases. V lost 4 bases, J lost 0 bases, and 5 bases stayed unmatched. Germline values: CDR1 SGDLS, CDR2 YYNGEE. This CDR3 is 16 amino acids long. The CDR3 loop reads CASSFGQGATNEKLFF. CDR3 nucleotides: TGTGCCAGCAGCTTTGGACAGGGAGCAACTAATGAAAAACTGTTTTTT.

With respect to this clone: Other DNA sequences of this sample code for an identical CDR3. The CDR3 DNA follows: TGTGCCAGCAGCGTAAGAGGGACCGGGGAGCTGTTTTTT. Translating it yields CASSVRGTGELFF. The gene calls are TRBV9 and TRBJ2-2, with D perhaps TRBD2 (5 bases). This CDR3 has 13 amino acids. Per the germline V gene, CDR1 is SGDLS and CDR2 is YYNGEE. V shed 1 base and J shed 5 bases, with 6 bases lying between them.

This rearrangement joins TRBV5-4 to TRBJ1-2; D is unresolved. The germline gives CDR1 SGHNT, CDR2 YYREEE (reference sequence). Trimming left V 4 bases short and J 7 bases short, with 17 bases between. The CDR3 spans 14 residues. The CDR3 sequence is CASSRGQVPGGYTF. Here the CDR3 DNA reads TGTGCCAGCAGCCGCGGGCAGGTACCCGGTGGCTACACCTTC. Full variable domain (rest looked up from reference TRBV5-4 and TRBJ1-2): ETGVTQSPTHLIKTRGQQVTLRCSSQSGHNTVSWYQQALGQGPQFIFQYYREEENGRGNFPPRFSGLQFPNYSSELNVNALELDDSALYLCASSRGQVPGGYTFGSGTRLTVV.

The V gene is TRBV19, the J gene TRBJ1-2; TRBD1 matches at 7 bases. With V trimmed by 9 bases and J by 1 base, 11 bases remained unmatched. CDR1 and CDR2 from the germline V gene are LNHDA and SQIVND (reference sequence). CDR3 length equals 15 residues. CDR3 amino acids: CASHKGTVLNYGYTF. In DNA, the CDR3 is TGTGCCAGCCATAAAGGGACAGTACTTAACTATGGCTACACCTTC.

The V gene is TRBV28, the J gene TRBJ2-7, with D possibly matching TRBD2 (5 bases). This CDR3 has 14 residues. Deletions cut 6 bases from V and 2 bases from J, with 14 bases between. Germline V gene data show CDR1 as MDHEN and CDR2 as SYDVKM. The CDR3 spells CASRGPSKAYEQYF. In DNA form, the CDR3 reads TGTGCCAGCAGGGGCCCTAGCAAGGCCTACGAGCAGTACTTC. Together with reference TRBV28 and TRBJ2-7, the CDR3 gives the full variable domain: DVKVTQSSRYLVKRTGEKVFLECVQDMDHENMFWYRQDPGLGLRLIYFSYDVKMKEKGDIPEGYSVSREKKERFSLILESASTNQTSMYLCASRGPSKAYEQYFGPGTRLTVT.

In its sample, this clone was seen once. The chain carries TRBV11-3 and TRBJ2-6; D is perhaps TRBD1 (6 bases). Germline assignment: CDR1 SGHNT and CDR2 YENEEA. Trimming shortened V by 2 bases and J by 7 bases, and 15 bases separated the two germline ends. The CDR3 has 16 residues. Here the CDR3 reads CASSLRKSGTANVLTF. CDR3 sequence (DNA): TGTGCCAGCAGCTTAAGGAAGTCCGGGACAGCCAACGTCCTGACTTTC.

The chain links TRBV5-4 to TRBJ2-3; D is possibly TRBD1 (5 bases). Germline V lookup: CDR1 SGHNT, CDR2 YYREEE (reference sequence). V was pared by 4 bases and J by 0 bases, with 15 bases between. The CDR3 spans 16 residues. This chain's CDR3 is CASSPDSWRSTDTQYF. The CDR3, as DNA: TGTGCCAGCAGCCCTGACAGCTGGAGAAGCACAGATACGCAGTATTTT.

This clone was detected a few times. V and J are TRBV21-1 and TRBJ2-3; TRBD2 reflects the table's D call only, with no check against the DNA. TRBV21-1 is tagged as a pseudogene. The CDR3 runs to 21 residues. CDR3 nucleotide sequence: TGTGCCTGCGAGTACCCCGGGACTAGCGGGAGGGCCCGAGATTACACAGATACGCAGTATTTT. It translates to CACEYPGTSGRARDYTDTQYF.

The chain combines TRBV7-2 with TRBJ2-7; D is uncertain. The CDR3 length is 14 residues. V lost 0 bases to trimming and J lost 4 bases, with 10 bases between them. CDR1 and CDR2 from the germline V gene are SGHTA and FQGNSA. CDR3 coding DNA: TGTGCCAGCAGCTTAGCGTCGACTGAATACGAGCAGTACTTC. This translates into CASSLASTEYEQYF.

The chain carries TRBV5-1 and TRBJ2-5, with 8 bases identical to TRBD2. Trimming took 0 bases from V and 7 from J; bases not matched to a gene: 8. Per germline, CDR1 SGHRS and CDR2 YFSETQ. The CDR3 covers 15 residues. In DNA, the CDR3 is TGCGCCAGCAGCTTGGCTGGCGGCCGGGAGGGGACCCAGTACTTC. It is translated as CASSLAGGREGTQYF.

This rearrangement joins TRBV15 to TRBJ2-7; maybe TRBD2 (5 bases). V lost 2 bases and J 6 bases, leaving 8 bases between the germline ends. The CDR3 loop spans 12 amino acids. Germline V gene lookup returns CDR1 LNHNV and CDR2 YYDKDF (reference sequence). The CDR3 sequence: CATSRSEGEQYF. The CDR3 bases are TGTGCCACCAGCAGATCAGAGGGCGAGCAGTACTTC.

As DNA, the CDR3 is TGTGCCAGCAGCTTAGTGGGGGGGACCAATGAGCAGTTCTTC. This encodes CASSLVGGTNEQFF. The chain uses TRBV7-8 and TRBJ2-1; TRBD2 aligns across 7 bases. The length of the CDR3 is 14 residues. Germline CDR1 is SGHVS and CDR2 is FQNEAQ. V shed 1 base, J shed 6 bases, and the junction held 3 bases outside the gene matches.

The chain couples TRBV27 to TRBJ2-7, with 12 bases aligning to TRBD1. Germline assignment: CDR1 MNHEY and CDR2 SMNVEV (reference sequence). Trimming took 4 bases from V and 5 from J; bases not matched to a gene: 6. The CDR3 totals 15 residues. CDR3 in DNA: TGTGCCAGCAGTTCCTCCGGGACAGGGGGCGACGAGCAGTACTTC. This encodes CASSSSGTGGDEQYF.

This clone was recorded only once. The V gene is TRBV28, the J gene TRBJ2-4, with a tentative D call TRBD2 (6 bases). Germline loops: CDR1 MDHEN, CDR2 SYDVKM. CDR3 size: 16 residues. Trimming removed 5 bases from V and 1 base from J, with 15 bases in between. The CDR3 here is CASSPRLGRAKNIQYF. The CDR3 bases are TGTGCCAGCAGTCCCCGACTTGGGAGGGCCAAAAACATTCAGTACTTC.

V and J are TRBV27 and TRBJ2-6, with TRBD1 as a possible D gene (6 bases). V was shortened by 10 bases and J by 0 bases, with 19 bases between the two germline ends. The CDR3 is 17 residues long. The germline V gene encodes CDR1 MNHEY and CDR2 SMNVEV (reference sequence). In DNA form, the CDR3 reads TGTGCCACCTCGACAGGCTCCACGAACTCTGGGGCCAACGTCCTGACTTTC. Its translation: CATSTGSTNSGANVLTF.